The clone carrying this T cell receptor (beta chain) was detected only a few times. Its target is not known. From the reads, TCRdb called clonotypes with MiXCR, one entry per CDR3 protein. The sample has about 900,000 distinct CDR3 sequences; approximately 30% are singletons. This CDR3 spans 21 amino acids. Trimming removed 3 bases from V and 0 bases from J; junction bases left unmatched: 17. This entry comes from a study of T cell repertoires in cytomegalovirus infection. This chain uses TRBV12-3 or TRBV12-4 with TRBJ1-5, with 10 positions matching TRBD1. This receptor was identified in a human donor in good health (CMV status not recorded). Some clones in this sample may be carry-over from other donors' samples. The sequenced sample was cultured CD8+ T cells from PBMCs, obtained from culture after CMV antigen stimulation. The CDR3 region is CASSFELGTGVEPNSNQPQHF. The CDR3 coding sequence is TGTGCCAGCAGTTTTGAATTAGGGACAGGGGTCGAGCCCAATAGCAATCAGCCCCAGCATTTT.